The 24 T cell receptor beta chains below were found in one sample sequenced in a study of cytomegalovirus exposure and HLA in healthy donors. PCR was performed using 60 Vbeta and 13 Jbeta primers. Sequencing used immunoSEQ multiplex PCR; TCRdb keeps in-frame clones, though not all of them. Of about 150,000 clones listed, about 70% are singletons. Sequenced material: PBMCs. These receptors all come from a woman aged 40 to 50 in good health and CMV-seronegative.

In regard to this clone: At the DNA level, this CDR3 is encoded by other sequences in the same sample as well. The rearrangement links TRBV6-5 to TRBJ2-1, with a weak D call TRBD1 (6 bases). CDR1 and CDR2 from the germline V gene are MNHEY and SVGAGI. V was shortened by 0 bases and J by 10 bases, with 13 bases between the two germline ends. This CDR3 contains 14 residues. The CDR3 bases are TGTGCCAGCAGTTACTCACAGGGAGTATGGGAGCAGTTCTTC. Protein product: CASSYSQGVWEQFF.

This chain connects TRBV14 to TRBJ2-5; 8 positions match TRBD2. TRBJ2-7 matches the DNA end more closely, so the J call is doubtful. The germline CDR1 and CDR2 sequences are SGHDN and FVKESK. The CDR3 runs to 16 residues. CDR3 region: CASSISGTSPSYEQYF. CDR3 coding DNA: TGTGCCAGCAGTATATCCGGGACTAGTCCCTCCTACGAGCAGTACTTC.

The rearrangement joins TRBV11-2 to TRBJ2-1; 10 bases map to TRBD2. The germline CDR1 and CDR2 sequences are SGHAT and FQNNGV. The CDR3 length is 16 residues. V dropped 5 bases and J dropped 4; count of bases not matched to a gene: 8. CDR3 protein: CASSQRPSGSYNEQFF. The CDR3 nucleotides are TGTGCCAGCAGCCAAAGGCCTAGCGGGAGTTACAATGAGCAGTTCTTC.

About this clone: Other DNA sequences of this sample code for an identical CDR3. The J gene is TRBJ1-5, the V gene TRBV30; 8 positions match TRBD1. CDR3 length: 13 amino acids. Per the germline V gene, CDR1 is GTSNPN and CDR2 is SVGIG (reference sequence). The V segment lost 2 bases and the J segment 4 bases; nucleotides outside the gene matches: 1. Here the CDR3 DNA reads TGTGCCTGGAGTCACAGGGGGAATCAGCCCCAGCATTTT. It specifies CAWSHRGNQPQHF. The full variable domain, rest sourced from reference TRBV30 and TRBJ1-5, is SQTIHQWPATLVQPVGSPLSLECTVEGTSNPNLYWYRQAAGRGLQLLFYSVGIGQISSEVPQNLSASRPQDRQFILSSKKLLLSDSGFYLCAWSHRGNQPQHFGDGTRLSIL.

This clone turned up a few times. CDR3 DNA sequence: TGTGCCAGCAGAGGACAGGGGGTGAGGAACACTGAAGCTTTCTTT. This translates into CASRGQGVRNTEAFF. The J gene is TRBJ1-1, the V gene TRBV27; 10 positions match TRBD1. Trimming took 6 bases from V and 1 from J; bases not matched to a gene: 5. This CDR3 region has 15 residues. Germline V gene data show CDR1 as MNHEY and CDR2 as SMNVEV (reference sequence).

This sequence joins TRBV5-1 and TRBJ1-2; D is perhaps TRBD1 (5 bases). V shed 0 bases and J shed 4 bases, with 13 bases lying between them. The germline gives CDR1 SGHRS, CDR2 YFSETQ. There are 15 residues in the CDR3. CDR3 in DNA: TGCGCCAGCAGCTTGGGATTTACAGGCATCTATGGCTACACCTTC. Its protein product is CASSLGFTGIYGYTF.

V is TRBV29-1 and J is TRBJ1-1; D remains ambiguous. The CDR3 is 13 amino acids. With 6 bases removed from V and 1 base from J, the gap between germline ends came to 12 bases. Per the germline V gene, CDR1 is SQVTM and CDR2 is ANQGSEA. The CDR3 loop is CSVSGRTNTEAFF. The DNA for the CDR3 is TGCAGCGTCAGCGGACGGACGAACACTGAAGCTTTCTTT.

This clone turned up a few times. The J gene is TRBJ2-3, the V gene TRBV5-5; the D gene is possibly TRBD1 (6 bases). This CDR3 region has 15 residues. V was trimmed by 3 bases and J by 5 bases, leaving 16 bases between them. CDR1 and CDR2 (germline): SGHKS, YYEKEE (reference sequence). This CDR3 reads CASSSLLQGIDTQYF. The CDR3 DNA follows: TGTGCCAGCAGCTCCCTCTTACAGGGAATAGATACGCAGTATTTT.

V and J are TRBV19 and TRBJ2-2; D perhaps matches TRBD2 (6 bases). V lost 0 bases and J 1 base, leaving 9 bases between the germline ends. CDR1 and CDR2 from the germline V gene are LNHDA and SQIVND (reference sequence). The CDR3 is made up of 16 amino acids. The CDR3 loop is CASSIDLRGNTGELFF. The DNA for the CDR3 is TGTGCCAGTAGTATAGATCTGCGGGGGAACACCGGGGAGCTGTTTTTT.

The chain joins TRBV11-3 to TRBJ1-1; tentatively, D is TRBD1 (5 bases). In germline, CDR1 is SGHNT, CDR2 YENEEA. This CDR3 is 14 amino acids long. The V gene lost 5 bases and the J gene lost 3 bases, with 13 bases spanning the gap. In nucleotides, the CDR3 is TGTGCCAGCAGCCCAAATGCAGGGCACACTGAAGCTTTCTTT. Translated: CASSPNAGHTEAFF.

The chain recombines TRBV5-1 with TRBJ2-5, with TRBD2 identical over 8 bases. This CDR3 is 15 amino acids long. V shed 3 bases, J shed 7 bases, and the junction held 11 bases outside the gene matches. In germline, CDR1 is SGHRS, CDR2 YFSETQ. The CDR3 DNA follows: TGCGCCAGCAGCTCATTAGCGGGGCCCTCGGGGACCCAGTACTTC. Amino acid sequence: CASSSLAGPSGTQYF.

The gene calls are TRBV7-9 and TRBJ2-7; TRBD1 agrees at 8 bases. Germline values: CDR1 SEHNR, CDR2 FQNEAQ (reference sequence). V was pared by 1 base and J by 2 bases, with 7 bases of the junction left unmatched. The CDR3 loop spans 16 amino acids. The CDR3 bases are TGTGCCAGCAGCTTAGGCTACAGGGGGGAACCCTACGAGCAGTACTTC. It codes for CASSLGYRGEPYEQYF. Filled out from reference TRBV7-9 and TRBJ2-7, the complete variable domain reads DTGVSQNPRHKITKRGQNVTFRCDPISEHNRLYWYRQTLGQGPEFLTYFQNEAQLEKSRLLSDRFSAERPKGSFSTLEIQRTEQGDSAMYLCASSLGYRGEPYEQYFGPGTRLTVT.

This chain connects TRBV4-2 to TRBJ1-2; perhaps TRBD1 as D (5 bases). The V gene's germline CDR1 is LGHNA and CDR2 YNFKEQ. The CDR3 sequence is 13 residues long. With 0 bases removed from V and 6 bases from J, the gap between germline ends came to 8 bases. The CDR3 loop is CASSQDQGDGYTF. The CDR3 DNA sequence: TGTGCCAGCAGCCAAGATCAAGGGGATGGCTACACCTTC.

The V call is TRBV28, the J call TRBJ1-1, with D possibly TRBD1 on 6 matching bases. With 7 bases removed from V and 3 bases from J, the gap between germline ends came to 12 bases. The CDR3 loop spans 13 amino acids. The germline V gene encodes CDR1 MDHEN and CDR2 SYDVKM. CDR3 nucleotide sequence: TGTGCCAGCAAGTTAGGGGGGGACACTGAAGCTTTCTTT. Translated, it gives CASKLGGDTEAFF.

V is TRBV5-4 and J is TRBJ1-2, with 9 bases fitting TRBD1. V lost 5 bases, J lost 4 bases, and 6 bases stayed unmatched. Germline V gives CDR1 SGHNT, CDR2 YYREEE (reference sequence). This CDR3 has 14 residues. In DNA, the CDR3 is TGTGCCAGCAGAACCGGGACAGGGTCCTATGGCTACACCTTC. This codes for CASRTGTGSYGYTF.

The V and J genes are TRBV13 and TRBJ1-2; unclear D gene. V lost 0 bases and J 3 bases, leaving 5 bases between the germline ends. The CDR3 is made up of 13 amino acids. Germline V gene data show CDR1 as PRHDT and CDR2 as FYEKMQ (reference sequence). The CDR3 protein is CASSLGRHYGYTF. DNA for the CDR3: TGTGCCAGCAGCTTAGGCAGGCACTATGGCTACACCTTC.

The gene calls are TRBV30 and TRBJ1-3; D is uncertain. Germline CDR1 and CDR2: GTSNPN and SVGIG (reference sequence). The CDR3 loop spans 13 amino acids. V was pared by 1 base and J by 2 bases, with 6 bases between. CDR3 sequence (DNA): TGTGCCTGGAGTGCAGACACTGGAAACACCATATATTTT. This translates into CAWSADTGNTIYF.

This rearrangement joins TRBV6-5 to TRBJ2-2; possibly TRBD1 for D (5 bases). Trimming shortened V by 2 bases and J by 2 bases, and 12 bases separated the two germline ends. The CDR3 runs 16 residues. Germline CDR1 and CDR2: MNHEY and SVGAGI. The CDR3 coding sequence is TGTGCCAGCAGTTACGGTTGGGGCACTAACACCGGGGAGCTGTTTTTT. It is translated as CASSYGWGTNTGELFF.

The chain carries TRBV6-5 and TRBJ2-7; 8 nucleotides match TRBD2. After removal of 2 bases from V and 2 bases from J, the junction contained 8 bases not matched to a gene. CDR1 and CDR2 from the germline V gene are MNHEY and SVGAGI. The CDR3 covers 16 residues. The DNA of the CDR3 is TGTGCCAGCAGTTACACCGGACTAGCAGGTCCCTACGAGCAGTACTTC. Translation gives CASSYTGLAGPYEQYF.

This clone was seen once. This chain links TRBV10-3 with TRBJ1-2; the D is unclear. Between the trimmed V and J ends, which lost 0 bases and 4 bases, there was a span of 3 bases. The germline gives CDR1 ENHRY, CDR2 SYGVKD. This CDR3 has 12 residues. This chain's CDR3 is CAISESSYGYTF. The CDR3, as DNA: TGTGCCATCAGTGAGTCGAGCTATGGCTACACCTTC.

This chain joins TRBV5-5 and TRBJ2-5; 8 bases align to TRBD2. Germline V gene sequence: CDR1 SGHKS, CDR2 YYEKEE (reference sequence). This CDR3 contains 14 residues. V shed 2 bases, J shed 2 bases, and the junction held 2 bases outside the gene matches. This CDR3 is CASSFAGGQETQYF. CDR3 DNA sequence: TGTGCCAGCAGCTTCGCGGGGGGACAAGAGACCCAGTACTTC.

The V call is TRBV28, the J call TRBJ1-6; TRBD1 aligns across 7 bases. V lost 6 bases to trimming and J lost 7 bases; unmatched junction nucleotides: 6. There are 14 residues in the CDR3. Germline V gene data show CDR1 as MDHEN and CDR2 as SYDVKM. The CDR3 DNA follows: TGTGCCAGCAGCCCGGGACAGACCAATTCACCCCTCCACTTT. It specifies CASSPGQTNSPLHF.

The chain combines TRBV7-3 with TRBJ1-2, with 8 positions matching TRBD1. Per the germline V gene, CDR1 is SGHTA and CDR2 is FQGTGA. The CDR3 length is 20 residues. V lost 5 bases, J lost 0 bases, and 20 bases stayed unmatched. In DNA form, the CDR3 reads TGTGCCAGCAGCCCCCAGACAGGGGTATGGGTTGGAGATGCTAACTATGGCTACACCTTC. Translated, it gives CASSPQTGVWVGDANYGYTF.

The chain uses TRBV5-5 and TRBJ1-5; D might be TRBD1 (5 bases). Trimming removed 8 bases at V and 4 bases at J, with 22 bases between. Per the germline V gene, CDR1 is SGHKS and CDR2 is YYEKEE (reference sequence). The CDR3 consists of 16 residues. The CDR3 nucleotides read TGTGCCAGTGCCGCGGCGTCAGTGGGGGGAAATCAGCCCCAGCATTTT. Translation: CASAAASVGGNQPQHF.